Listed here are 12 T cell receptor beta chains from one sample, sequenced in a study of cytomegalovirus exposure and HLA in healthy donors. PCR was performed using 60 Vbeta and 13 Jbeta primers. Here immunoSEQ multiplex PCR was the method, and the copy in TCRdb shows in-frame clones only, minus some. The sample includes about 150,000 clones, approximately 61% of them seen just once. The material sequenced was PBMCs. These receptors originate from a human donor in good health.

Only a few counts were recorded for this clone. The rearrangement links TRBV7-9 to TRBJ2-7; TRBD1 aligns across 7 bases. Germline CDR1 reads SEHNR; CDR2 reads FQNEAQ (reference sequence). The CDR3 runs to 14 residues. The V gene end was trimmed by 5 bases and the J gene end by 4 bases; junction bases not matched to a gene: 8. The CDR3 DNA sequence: TGTGCCAGCAGCCTTGCCGGGACAGTTTACGAGCAGTACTTC. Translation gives CASSLAGTVYEQYF.

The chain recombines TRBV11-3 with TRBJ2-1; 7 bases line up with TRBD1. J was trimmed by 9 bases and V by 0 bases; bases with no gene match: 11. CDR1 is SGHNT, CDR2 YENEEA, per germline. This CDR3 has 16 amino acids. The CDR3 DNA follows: TGTGCCAGCAGCTTAGATTGGGACAGCGCAGGTCCTGAGCAGTTCTTC. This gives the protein CASSLDWDSAGPEQFF. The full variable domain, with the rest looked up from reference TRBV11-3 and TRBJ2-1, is EAGVVQSPRYKIIEKKQPVAFWCNPISGHNTLYWYLQNLGQGPELLIRYENEEAVDDSQLPKDRFSAERLKGVDSTLKIQPAELGDSAVYLCASSLDWDSAGPEQFFGPGTRLTVL.

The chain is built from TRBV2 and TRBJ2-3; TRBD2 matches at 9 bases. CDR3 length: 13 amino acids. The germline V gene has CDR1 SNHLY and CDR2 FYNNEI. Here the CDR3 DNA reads TGTATCACTGGGCTAGCGGGGCCAGATACGCAGTATTTT. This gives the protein CITGLAGPDTQYF.

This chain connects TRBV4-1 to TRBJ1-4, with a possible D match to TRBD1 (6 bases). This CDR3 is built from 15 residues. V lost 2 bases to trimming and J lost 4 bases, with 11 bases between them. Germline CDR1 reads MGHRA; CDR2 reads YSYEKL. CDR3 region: CASSQRTGLNEKLFF. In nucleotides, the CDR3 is TGCGCCAGCAGCCAAAGAACAGGGCTTAATGAAAAACTGTTTTTT.

CDR3 in amino acids: CASSLGHLNTEAFF. CDR3 nucleotides: TGTGCCAGCAGCTTAGGTCACTTGAACACTGAAGCTTTCTTT. J is TRBJ1-1 and V is TRBV11-3; D is unresolved. Germline V gene lookup returns CDR1 SGHNT and CDR2 YENEEA. The germline V and J ends were trimmed by 1 base and 0 bases, with 6 bases remaining between them. The CDR3 is made up of 14 amino acids.

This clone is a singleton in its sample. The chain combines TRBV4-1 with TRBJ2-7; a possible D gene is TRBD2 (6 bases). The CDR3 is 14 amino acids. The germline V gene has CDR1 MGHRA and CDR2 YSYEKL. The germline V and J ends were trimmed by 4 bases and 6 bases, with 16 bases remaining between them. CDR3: CASSLKAAGGEQYF. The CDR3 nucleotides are TGCGCCAGCAGCCTCAAAGCCGCCGGGGGCGAGCAGTACTTC.

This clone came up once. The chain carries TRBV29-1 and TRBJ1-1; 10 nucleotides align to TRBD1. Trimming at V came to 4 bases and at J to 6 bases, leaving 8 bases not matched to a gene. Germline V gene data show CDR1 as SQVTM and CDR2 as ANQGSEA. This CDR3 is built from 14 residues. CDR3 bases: TGCAGCGTTGTCGCGGACAGGGGGTTTGCTGAAGCTTTCTTT. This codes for CSVVADRGFAEAFF.

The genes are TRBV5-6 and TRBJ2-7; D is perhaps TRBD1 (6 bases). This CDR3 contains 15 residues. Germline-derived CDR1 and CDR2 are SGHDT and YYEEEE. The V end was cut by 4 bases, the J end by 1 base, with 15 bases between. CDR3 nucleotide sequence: TGTGCCAGCAGCGACACTAAAAGGGGGTCCTACGAGCAGTACTTC. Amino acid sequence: CASSDTKRGSYEQYF. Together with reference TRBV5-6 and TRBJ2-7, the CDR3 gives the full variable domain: DAGVTQSPTHLIKTRGQQVTLRCSPKSGHDTVSWYQQALGQGPQFIFQYYEEEERQRGNFPDRFSGHQFPNYSSELNVNALLLGDSALYLCASSDTKRGSYEQYFGPGTRLTVT.

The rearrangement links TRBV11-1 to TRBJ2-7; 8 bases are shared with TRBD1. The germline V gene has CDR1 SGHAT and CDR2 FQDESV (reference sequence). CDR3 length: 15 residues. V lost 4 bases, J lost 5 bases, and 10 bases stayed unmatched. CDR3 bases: TGTGCCAGCAGCTCAAGCAGGGGGCCCTTTGACGAGCAGTACTTC. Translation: CASSSSRGPFDEQYF.

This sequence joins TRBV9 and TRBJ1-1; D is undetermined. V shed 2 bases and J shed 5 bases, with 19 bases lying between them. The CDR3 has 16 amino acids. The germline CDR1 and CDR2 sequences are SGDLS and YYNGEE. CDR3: CASSVGEAPEVTEAFF. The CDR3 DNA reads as TGTGCCAGCAGCGTTGGGGAGGCGCCCGAGGTTACTGAAGCTTTCTTT.

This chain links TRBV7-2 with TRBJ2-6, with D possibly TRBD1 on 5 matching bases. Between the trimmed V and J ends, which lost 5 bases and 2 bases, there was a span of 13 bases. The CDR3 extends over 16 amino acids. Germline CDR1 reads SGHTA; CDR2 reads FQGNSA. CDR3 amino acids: CASSPLAGTGANVLTF. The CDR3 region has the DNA TGTGCCAGCAGCCCCCTGGCAGGGACTGGGGCCAACGTCCTGACTTTC.

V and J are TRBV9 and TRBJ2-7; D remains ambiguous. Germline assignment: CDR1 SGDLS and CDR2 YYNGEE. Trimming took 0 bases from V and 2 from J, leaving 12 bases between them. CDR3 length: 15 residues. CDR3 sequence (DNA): TGTGCCAGCAGCGTAGCTGAGGCAGCCACCTACGAGCAGTACTTC. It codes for CASSVAEAATYEQYF.